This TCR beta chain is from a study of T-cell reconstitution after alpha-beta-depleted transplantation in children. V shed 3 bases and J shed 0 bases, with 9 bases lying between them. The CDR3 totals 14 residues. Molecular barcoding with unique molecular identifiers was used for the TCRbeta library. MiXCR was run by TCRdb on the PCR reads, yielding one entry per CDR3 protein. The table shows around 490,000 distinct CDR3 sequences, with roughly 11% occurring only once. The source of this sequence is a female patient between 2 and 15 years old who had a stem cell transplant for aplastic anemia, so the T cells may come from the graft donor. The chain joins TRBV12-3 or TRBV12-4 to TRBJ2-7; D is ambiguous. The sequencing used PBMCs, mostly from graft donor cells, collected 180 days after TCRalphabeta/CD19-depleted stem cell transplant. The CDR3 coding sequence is TGTGCCAGCAGTTTTTTAACAGACTCCTACGAGCAGTACTTC. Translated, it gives CASSFLTDSYEQYF.